This T cell receptor (beta chain) was sequenced in a study of T cells in narcolepsy. Study-wide findings and caveats: Comparing one patient's CSF and blood CD4+ clonotypes highlighted HCRT- and TRIB2-specific autoreactive clonotypes. Reportedly, autoreactive clonotypes were serially detected in patients' blood but not controls'.

As to this clone: Its target is not known.

TCRdb's table, derived via immunoSEQ multiplex PCR, lists solely in-frame clones and lacks some. The sample has 20,000 to 25,000 clones; approximately 84% are singletons. Sequencing was performed on CD45RA- memory CD4+ T cells from PBMCs. The TCR comes from a human donor with narcolepsy.

The CDR3 DNA reads TGTGCCAGCTCATCCGGATGGGGGAACACTGAAGCTTTCTTT. Protein sequence: CASSSGWGNTEAFF. J is TRBJ1-1 and V is TRBV18; D remains ambiguous. CDR1 is KGHSH and CDR2 is LQKENI in the germline V gene. The CDR3 has 14 residues. Trimming removed 5 bases at V and 1 base at J, with 11 bases between.